The 10 T cell receptor beta chains below were found in one sample sequenced in a study of cytomegalovirus exposure and HLA in healthy donors. Assay: immunoSEQ multiplex PCR; the TCRdb copy retains only in-frame clones and omits some. The sample gives 90,000 or so clones, 85% of which show up once; 20% to 25% is in the top ten. Sequenced: PBMCs. The receptors were sampled from a man younger than 30 in good health and CMV-seropositive.

The chain employs TRBV5-4 and TRBJ2-5; D is undetermined. V was trimmed by 4 bases and J by 1 base, leaving 14 bases between them. Per the germline V gene, CDR1 is SGHNT and CDR2 is YYREEE (reference sequence). CDR3 length equals 15 residues. Here the CDR3 reads CASSIVSFGQETQYF. DNA for the CDR3: TGTGCCAGCAGCATTGTGAGCTTCGGCCAAGAGACCCAGTACTTC.

This chain uses TRBV15 with TRBJ1-3; no firm D call. Germline V gene data show CDR1 as LNHNV and CDR2 as YYDKDF (reference sequence). The V and J ends lost 3 bases and 4 bases respectively, with 13 bases between them. The CDR3 consists of 15 residues. For the CDR3, the DNA is TGTGCCACCAGCAGGGAGCCATCCCCCGGAAACACCATATATTTT. Its protein product is CATSREPSPGNTIYF.

The rearrangement joins TRBV6-6 to TRBJ2-5; TRBD2 matches at 13 bases. The V and J ends lost 5 bases and 5 bases, in that order; junction bases with no gene match: 8. The germline gives CDR1 MNHNY, CDR2 SVGAGI (reference sequence). CDR3 size: 16 residues. The CDR3 region has the DNA TGTGCCAGCAGTCCCGGACTAGCGGGAGTGGGGGAGACCCAGTACTTC. Translated: CASSPGLAGVGETQYF.

This rearrangement joins TRBV2 to TRBJ1-1, with D possibly TRBD1 on 5 matching bases. The CDR3 has 11 residues. From germline, CDR1 is SNHLY and CDR2 FYNNEI. V was clipped by 7 bases and J by 7 bases, with 10 bases between them. The CDR3: CASIDSFEAFF. CDR3 in DNA: TGTGCCAGCATAGACAGTTTTGAAGCTTTCTTT. The variable domain in full, completed from reference TRBV2 and TRBJ1-1, reads EPEVTQTPSHQVTQMGQEVILRCVPISNHLYFYWYRQILGQKVEFLVSFYNNEISEKSEIFDDQFSVERPDGSNFTLKIRSTKLEDSAMYFCASIDSFEAFFGQGTRLTVV.

Only a few counts were recorded for this clone. The J gene is TRBJ1-4, the V gene TRBV28; possibly TRBD1 for D (6 bases). Germline assignment: CDR1 MDHEN and CDR2 SYDVKM. The CDR3 has 12 residues. Trimming removed 10 bases at V and 8 bases at J, with 14 bases between. The CDR3 here is CATNRVGEKLFF. CDR3 coding DNA: TGTGCCACAAACAGGGTGGGCGAAAAACTGTTTTTT.

The chain links TRBV28 to TRBJ1-1; a weak D match, TRBD1 (6 bases). CDR3 length equals 13 residues. The V gene lost 2 bases and the J gene lost 6 bases, with 10 bases spanning the gap. Germline CDR1 is MDHEN and CDR2 is SYDVKM. In DNA, the CDR3 is TGTGCCAGCAGTTTAGTCCAGGGGCCTGAAGCTTTCTTT. This encodes CASSLVQGPEAFF.

The chain couples TRBV25-1 to TRBJ1-3; no firm D call. The V gene's germline CDR1 is MGHDK and CDR2 SYGVNS. Between the trimmed V and J ends, which lost 2 bases and 2 bases, there was a span of 16 bases. This CDR3 contains 17 residues. In DNA, the CDR3 is TGTGCCAGCAGTGAAGTTGGCTCGATATCCCCTGGAAACACCATATATTTT. Its protein is CASSEVGSISPGNTIYF.

The V call is TRBV9, the J call TRBJ2-2, with 10 bases identical to TRBD2. The CDR3 is 16 amino acids. Germline V lookup: CDR1 SGDLS, CDR2 YYNGEE. After removal of 0 bases from V and 4 bases from J, the junction contained 3 bases not matched to a gene. The CDR3 nucleotides are TGTGCCAGCAGCGTAGTACTAGCGGGGATCACCGGGGAGCTGTTTTTT. Translation: CASSVVLAGITGELFF.

A single count supports this clone. The CDR3 coding sequence is TGTGCCAGCAGTGTAACCGGGACAGGGGGAAACACCATATATTTT. Its translation is CASSVTGTGGNTIYF. The rearrangement links TRBV6-1 to TRBJ1-3, with 9 bases identical to TRBD1. With 4 bases clipped from V and 4 bases from J, the junction kept 5 bases outside the gene matches. Germline V gene lookup returns CDR1 MNHNS and CDR2 SASEGT. This CDR3 comprises 15 residues.

This sequence joins TRBV19 and TRBJ1-5; D is perhaps TRBD1 (6 bases). CDR1 LNHDA and CDR2 SQIVND come from the germline V gene (reference sequence). The CDR3 spans 15 residues. V was trimmed by 6 bases and J by 3 bases, leaving 15 bases between them. The CDR3 protein is CASSKLQGNNQPQHF. The CDR3 DNA is TGTGCCAGTAGCAAACTACAGGGAAACAATCAGCCCCAGCATTTT.